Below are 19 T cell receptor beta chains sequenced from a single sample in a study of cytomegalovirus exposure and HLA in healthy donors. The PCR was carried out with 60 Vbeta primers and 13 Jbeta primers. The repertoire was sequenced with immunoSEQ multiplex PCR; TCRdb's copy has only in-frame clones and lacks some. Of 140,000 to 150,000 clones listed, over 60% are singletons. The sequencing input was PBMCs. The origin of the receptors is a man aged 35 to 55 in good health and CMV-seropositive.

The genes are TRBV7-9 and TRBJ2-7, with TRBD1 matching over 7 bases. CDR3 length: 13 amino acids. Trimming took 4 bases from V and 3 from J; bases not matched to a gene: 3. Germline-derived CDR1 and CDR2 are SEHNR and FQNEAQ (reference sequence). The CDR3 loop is CASSSGQDYEQYF. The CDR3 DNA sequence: TGTGCCAGCAGCTCCGGACAGGACTACGAGCAGTACTTC. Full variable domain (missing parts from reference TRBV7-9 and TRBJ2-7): DTGVSQNPRHKITKRGQNVTFRCDPISEHNRLYWYRQTLGQGPEFLTYFQNEAQLEKSRLLSDRFSAERPKGSFSTLEIQRTEQGDSAMYLCASSSGQDYEQYFGPGTRLTVT.

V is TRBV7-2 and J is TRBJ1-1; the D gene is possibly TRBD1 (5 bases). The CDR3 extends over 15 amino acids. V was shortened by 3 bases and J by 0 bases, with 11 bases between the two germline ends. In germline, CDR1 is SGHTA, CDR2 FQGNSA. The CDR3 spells CASSFTGLMNTEAFF. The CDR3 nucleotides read TGTGCCAGCAGCTTCACAGGATTAATGAACACTGAAGCTTTCTTT.

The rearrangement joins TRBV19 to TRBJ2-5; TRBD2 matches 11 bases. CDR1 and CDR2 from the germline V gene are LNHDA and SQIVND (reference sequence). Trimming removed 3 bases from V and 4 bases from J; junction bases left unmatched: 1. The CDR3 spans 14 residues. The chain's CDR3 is CASSMGTSGETQYF. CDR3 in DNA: TGTGCCAGTAGTATGGGGACTAGCGGAGAGACCCAGTACTTC.

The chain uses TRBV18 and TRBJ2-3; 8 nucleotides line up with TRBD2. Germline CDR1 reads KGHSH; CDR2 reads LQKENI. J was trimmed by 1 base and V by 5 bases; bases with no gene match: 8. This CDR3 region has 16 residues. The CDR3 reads CASSITGTSRTDTQYF. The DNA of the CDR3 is TGTGCCAGCTCAATCACCGGGACTAGTCGCACAGATACGCAGTATTTT.

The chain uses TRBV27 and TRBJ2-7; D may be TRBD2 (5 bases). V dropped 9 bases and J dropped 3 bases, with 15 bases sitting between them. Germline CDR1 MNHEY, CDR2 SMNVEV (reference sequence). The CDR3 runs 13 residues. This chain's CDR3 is CASRASGGYEQYF. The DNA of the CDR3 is TGTGCCAGTAGGGCATCCGGAGGCTACGAGCAGTACTTC.

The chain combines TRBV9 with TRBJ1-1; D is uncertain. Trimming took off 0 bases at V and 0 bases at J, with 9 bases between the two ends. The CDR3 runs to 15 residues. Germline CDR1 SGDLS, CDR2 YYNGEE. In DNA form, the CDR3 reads TGTGCCAGCAGCGTAGATCAGGCTTTGAACACTGAAGCTTTCTTT. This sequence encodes CASSVDQALNTEAFF.

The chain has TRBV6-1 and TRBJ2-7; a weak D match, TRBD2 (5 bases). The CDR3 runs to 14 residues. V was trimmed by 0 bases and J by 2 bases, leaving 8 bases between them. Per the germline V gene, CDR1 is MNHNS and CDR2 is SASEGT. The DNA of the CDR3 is TGTGCCAGCAGTGAAGCCGGGAAAACCTACGAGCAGTACTTC. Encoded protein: CASSEAGKTYEQYF.

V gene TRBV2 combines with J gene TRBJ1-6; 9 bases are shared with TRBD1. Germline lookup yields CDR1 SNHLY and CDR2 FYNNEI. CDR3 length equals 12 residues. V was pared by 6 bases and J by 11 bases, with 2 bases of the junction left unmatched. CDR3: CASRGTGTPLHF. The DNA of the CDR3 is TGTGCCAGCAGAGGGACAGGGACACCCCTCCACTTT.

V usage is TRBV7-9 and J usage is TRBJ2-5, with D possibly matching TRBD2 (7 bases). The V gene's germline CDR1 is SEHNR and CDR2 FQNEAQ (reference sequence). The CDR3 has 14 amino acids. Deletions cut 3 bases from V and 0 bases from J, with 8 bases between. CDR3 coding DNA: TGTGCCAGCAGCTTCGGGGGGCACCAAGAGACCCAGTACTTC. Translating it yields CASSFGGHQETQYF.

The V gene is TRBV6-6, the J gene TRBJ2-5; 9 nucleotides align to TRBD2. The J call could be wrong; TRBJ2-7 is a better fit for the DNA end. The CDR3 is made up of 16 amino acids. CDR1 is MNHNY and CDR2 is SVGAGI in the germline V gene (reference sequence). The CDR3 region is CASSDVAGVYSYEQYF. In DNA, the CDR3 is TGTGCCAGCAGCGACGTAGCGGGAGTCTACTCCTACGAGCAGTACTTC.

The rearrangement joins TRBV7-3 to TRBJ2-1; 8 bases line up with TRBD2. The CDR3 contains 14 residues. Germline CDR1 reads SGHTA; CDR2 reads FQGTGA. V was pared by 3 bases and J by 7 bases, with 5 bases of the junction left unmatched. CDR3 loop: CASSFGERGNEQFF. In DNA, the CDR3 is TGTGCCAGCAGCTTCGGGGAGCGGGGGAATGAGCAGTTCTTC.

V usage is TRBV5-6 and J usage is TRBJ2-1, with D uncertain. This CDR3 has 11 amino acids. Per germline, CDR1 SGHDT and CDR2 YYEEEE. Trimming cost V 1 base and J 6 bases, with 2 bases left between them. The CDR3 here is CASSLLNEQFF. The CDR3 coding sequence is TGTGCCAGCAGCTTGCTCAATGAGCAGTTCTTC.

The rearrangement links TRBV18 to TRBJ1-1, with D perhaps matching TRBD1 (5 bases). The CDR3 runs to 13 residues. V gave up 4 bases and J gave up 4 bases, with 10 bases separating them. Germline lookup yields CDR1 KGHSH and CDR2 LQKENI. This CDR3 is CASSLRVGTEAFF. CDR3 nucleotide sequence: TGTGCCAGCTCACTCAGGGTCGGCACTGAAGCTTTCTTT.

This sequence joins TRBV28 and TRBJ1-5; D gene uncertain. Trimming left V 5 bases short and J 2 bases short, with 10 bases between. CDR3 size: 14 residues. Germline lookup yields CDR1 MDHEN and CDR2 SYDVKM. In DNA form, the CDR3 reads TGTGCCAGCAGTCTCCTTCCGGGCAATCAGCCCCAGCATTTT. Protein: CASSLLPGNQPQHF.

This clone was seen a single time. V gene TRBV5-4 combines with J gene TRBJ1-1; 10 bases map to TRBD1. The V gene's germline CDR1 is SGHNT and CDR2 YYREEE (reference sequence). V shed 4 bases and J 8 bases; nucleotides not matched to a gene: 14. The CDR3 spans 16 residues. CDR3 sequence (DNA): TGTGCCAGCAGCATGGACAGGGGGAAATTCTTTGAGGAAGCTTTCTTT. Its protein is CASSMDRGKFFEEAFF.

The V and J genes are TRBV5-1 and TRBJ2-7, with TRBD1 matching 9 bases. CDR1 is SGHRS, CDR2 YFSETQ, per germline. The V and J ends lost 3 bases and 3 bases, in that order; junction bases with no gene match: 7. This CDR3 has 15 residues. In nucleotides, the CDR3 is TGCGCCAGCAGCTCGGGACAGGGAGAAAGCTACGAGCAGTACTTC. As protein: CASSSGQGESYEQYF.

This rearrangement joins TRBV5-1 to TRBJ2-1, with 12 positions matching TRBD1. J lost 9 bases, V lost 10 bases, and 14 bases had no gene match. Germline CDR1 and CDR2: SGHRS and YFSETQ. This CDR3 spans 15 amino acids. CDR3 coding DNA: TGCGCCTCACAAGAGCGGGACAGGGGGCGAAGTGAGCAGTTCTTC. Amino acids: CASQERDRGRSEQFF.

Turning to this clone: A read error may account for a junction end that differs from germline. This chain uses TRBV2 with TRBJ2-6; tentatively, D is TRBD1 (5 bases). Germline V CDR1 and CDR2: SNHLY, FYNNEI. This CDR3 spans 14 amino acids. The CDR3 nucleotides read TGTGCCAGCAGTGAAAATGTTGGGGCCAACGGCCTGACTTTC. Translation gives CASSENVGANGLTF.

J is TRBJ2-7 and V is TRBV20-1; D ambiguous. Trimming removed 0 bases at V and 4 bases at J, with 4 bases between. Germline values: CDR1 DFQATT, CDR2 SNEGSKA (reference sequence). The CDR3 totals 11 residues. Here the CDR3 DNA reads TGCAGTGCTAGAGACTTTTACGAGCAGTACTTC. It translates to CSARDFYEQYF.